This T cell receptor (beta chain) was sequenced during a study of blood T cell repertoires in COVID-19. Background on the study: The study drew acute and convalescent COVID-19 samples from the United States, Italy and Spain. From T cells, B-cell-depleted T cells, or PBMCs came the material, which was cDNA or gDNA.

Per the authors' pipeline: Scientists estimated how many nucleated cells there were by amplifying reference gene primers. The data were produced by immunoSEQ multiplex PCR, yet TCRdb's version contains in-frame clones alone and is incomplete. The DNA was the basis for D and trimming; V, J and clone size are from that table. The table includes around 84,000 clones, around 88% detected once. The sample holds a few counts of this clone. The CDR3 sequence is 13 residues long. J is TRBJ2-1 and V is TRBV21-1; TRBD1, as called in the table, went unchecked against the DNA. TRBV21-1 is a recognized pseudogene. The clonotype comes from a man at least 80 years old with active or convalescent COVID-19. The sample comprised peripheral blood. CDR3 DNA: TGTGCCAGCAGCAAAGCGCTTGGGCATGAGCAGTTCTTC. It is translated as CASSKALGHEQFF.